This is a list of T cell receptor beta chains from one sample in a study of T cells after yellow fever vaccination. TCRdb called the 5' RACE reads again in MiXCR, with one record for every CDR3 protein. This table holds some 250,000 distinct CDR3 sequences, 3.6% found once. The starting material was PBMCs, obtained 15 days after the yellow fever booster vaccination. Receptors originate from a man younger than 35 who received the YFV17D yellow fever vaccine. The CDR3 runs from the conserved cysteine through the conserved F or W. The D gene is left open where the match is weak. Size is omitted from some rows. Given values are once, few, many or a class for expanded clones.

size: many; J: TRBJ2-3; V: TRBV3-1; D: TRBD1; CDR3: CASSQVRGRQSDTQYF; DNA: TGTGCCAGCAGCCAAGTCAGGGGGCGCCAATCCGATACGCAGTATTTT
size: -; J: TRBJ2-1; V: TRBV5-6; D: -; CDR3: CASSDGVYNEQFF; DNA: TGTGCCAGCAGCGACGGGGTTTACAATGAGCAGTTCTTC
size: many; J: TRBJ1-3; V: TRBV4-3; D: -; CDR3: CASSHWGNTIYF; DNA: TGCGCCAGCAGCCACTGGGGAAACACCATATATTTT
size: -; J: TRBJ1-1; V: TRBV30; D: -; CDR3: CAWSRGAITEAFF; DNA: TGTGCCTGGTCCCGAGGGGCGATCACTGAAGCTTTCTTT
size: many; J: TRBJ2-7; V: TRBV29-1; D: -; CDR3: CSVARPEAGEQYF; DNA: TGCAGCGTGGCGAGACCGGAGGCCGGCGAGCAGTACTTC
size: many; J: TRBJ1-6; V: TRBV7-3; D: -; CDR3: CASSLMRVNSPLHF; DNA: TGTGCCAGCAGCTTAATGCGGGTGAATTCACCCCTCCACTTT
size: many; J: TRBJ1-4; V: TRBV6-5; D: TRBD1; CDR3: CASSFQRDRFNEKLFF; DNA: TGTGCCAGCAGTTTCCAAAGGGACAGGTTTAATGAAAAACTGTTTTTT
size: many; J: TRBJ1-2; V: TRBV7-6; D: -; CDR3: CASSLNRVKGYTF; DNA: TGTGCCAGCAGCTTGAACAGGGTAAAGGGCTACACCTTC
size: -; J: TRBJ2-4; V: TRBV2; D: -; CDR3: CASSELEVKNIQYF; DNA: TGTGCCAGCAGTGAATTGGAGGTCAAAAACATTCAGTACTTC
size: many; J: TRBJ1-1; V: TRBV29-1; D: -; CDR3: CSSLGVPLGVDTEAFF; DNA: TGCAGCTCATTAGGGGTCCCTTTGGGGGTGGACACTGAAGCTTTCTTT
size: many; J: TRBJ2-1; V: TRBV5-1; D: TRBD2; CDR3: CASSLGGLAGRNPNEQFF; DNA: TGCGCCAGCAGCTTGGGAGGACTAGCGGGAAGGAATCCCAATGAGCAGTTCTTC
size: many; J: TRBJ2-2; V: TRBV7-3; D: -; CDR3: CASSGDPGAGELFF; DNA: TGTGCCAGCAGCGGGGACCCGGGAGCCGGGGAGCTGTTTTTT
size: many; J: TRBJ1-2; V: TRBV10-3; D: -; CDR3: CAISAGRGQQPNYGYTF; DNA: TGTGCCATCAGTGCGGGACGAGGGCAGCAACCTAACTATGGCTACACCTTC
size: many; J: TRBJ1-5; V: TRBV28; D: -; CDR3: CATLRWGYGQPQHF; DNA: TGTGCCACCCTAAGGTGGGGTTACGGTCAGCCCCAGCATTTT
size: many; J: TRBJ2-3; V: TRBV12-5; D: TRBD2; CDR3: CASGSGLAGSFRTDTQYF; DNA: TGTGCTAGTGGTTCCGGACTAGCGGGGTCCTTCCGCACAGATACGCAGTATTTT
size: many; J: TRBJ2-1; V: TRBV20-1; D: TRBD2; CDR3: CSASTSGASSYNEQFF; DNA: TGCAGTGCTAGTACTAGCGGGGCGAGCTCCTACAATGAGCAGTTCTTC
size: many; J: TRBJ1-5; V: TRBV12-3/TRBV12-4; D: -; CDR3: CASSFGGFNQPQHF; DNA: TGTGCCAGCAGTTTTGGAGGGTTTAATCAGCCCCAGCATTTT